The next 32 T cell receptor beta chains were all read from a single sample in a study of blood T cell repertoires in COVID-19. TCRdb keeps only in-frame clones here, not all; method: immunoSEQ multiplex PCR. The table lists around 54,000 clones, around 90% of them singletons. The material sequenced was peripheral blood. The receptor set was obtained from a human donor in a cohort sampled during active COVID-19.

For this clone: One end of the junction fails to match germline, which may point to a read error. This chain joins TRBV5-4 and TRBJ2-5; 14 bases line up with TRBD2. The CDR3 consists of 16 residues. Per the germline V gene, CDR1 is SGHNT and CDR2 is YYREEE (reference sequence). The CDR3 reads CASRQTSGGVGETQYF. The CDR3 bases are TGTGCCAGCAGACAGACTAGCGGGGGGGTCGGAGAGACTCAGTACTTC.

This chain links TRBV6-5 with TRBJ2-7, with D perhaps matching TRBD1 (5 bases). The CDR3 has 13 residues. Germline CDR1 reads MNHEY; CDR2 reads SVGAGI. The V gene lost 8 bases and the J gene lost 2 bases, with 13 bases spanning the gap. CDR3 sequence reads: CASGLGHAYEQYF. DNA of the CDR3: TGTGCCAGCGGCCTTGGACACGCCTACGAGCAGTACTTC.

The CDR3 region has the DNA TGCGCCAGCAGCCAAGACATGGCCTCTGGAAACACCATATATTTT. Translation: CASSQDMASGNTIYF. The V call is TRBV4-3, the J call TRBJ1-3; D remains unclear. The CDR3 extends over 15 amino acids. Looked up from germline, CDR1 is LGHNA and CDR2 is YSLEER. V dropped 0 bases and J dropped 0 bases, with 6 bases sitting between them.

The genes are TRBV3-1 (or the pseudogene TRBV3-2) and TRBJ2-3, with 9 bases matching TRBD2. The CDR3 has 17 residues. The germline V gene has CDR1 LGHDT and CDR2 YNNKEL (reference sequence). V was clipped by 3 bases and J by 3 bases; unmatched bases: 10. CDR3 nucleotides: TGTGCCAGCAGCCAGGGGATAGCGGGAGTCCGGACAGATACGCAGTATTTT. The encoded protein is CASSQGIAGVRTDTQYF.

The rearrangement uses TRBV7-8 and TRBJ1-5; TRBD1 matches at 10 bases. Per the germline V gene, CDR1 is SGHVS and CDR2 is FQNEAQ. V gave up 1 base and J gave up 1 base; unmatched junction bases: 7. The CDR3 runs 18 residues. Here the CDR3 reads CASSLGVWTGGSNQPQHF. As DNA, the CDR3 is TGTGCCAGCAGCTTAGGAGTTTGGACAGGGGGAAGCAATCAGCCCCAGCATTTT. Based on the CDR3 plus reference TRBV7-8 and TRBJ1-5, the full variable domain is GAGVSQSPRYKVAKRGQDVALRCDPISGHVSLFWYQQALGQGPEFLTYFQNEAQLDKSGLPSDRFFAERPEGSVSTLKIQRTQQEDSAVYLCASSLGVWTGGSNQPQHFGDGTRLSIL.

The chain uses TRBV6-5 and TRBJ2-1; D is perhaps TRBD2 (6 bases). Trimming took off 1 base at V and 7 bases at J, with 14 bases between the two ends. The CDR3 is made up of 15 amino acids. From germline, CDR1 is MNHEY and CDR2 SVGAGI. CDR3 sequence: CASSYYGSGGNEQFF. DNA of the CDR3: TGTGCCAGCAGTTACTACGGGAGTGGGGGGAATGAGCAGTTCTTC.

This chain joins TRBV5-1 and TRBJ2-3; 9 bases fit TRBD1. The V gene's germline CDR1 is SGHRS and CDR2 YFSETQ. J gave up 4 bases and V 0 bases, and 15 bases lay outside the gene matches. The CDR3 has 19 amino acids. The CDR3 reads CASSLASGTGWKVADTQYF. For the CDR3, the DNA is TGCGCCAGCAGCTTGGCCTCCGGGACAGGGTGGAAGGTTGCAGATACGCAGTATTTT.

The chain recombines TRBV5-1 with TRBJ2-1; TRBD2 matches at 8 bases. The germline gives CDR1 SGHRS, CDR2 YFSETQ. The CDR3 consists of 16 residues. V shed 5 bases and J 2 bases; nucleotides not matched to a gene: 9. CDR3 amino acids: CASRDETSAAYNEQFF. The CDR3 DNA reads TGCGCCAGCAGGGATGAGACTAGCGCCGCCTACAATGAGCAGTTCTTC.

The chain employs TRBV6-6 and TRBJ1-3, with TRBD1 matching 7 bases. This CDR3 is built from 15 residues. Germline values: CDR1 MNHNY, CDR2 SVGAGI (reference sequence). J gave up 0 bases and V 6 bases, and 5 bases lay outside the gene matches. The CDR3 DNA sequence: TGTGCCAGCAGCTGGGACAGTGCCTCTGGAAACACCATATATTTT. Translation gives CASSWDSASGNTIYF.

The V and J genes are TRBV7-3 and TRBJ1-2, with D hard to call. Germline CDR1 and CDR2: SGHTA and FQGTGA. V was pared by 5 bases and J by 2 bases, with 9 bases between. The CDR3 totals 13 residues. The chain's CDR3 is CASSQAGNYGYTF. In nucleotides, the CDR3 is TGTGCCAGCAGCCAGGCGGGGAACTATGGCTACACCTTC.

The chain uses TRBV6-1 and TRBJ2-2; TRBD2 aligns across 7 bases. The V segment lost 0 bases and the J segment 2 bases; nucleotides outside the gene matches: 0. Per the germline V gene, CDR1 is MNHNS and CDR2 is SASEGT. This CDR3 region has 15 residues. The CDR3 loop is CASSEAGLNTGELFF. The DNA of the CDR3 is TGTGCCAGCAGTGAAGCGGGACTAAACACCGGGGAGCTGTTTTTT.

DNA for the CDR3: TGTGCCAGCAGCCGAACGATCCGGATGGCGGGAGGGACCGGGGAGCTGTTTTTT. This codes for CASSRTIRMAGGTGELFF. The V gene is TRBV7-6, the J gene TRBJ2-2, with 9 bases fitting TRBD2. This CDR3 spans 18 amino acids. The germline V gene has CDR1 SGHVS and CDR2 FNYEAQ. J was trimmed by 5 bases and V by 5 bases; bases with no gene match: 15.

This chain links TRBV28 with TRBJ2-3; the match to TRBD2 covers 9 bases. The CDR3 has 15 residues. Germline lookup yields CDR1 MDHEN and CDR2 SYDVKM. Losses at the gene ends were 3 bases for V and 3 bases for J; bases not matched to a gene: 4. The CDR3 sequence is CASSFQREVTDTQYF. The CDR3 DNA is TGTGCCAGCAGTTTTCAGCGGGAGGTGACAGATACGCAGTATTTT.

This clone has a single count. This chain links TRBV7-9 with TRBJ2-1; 9 positions agree with TRBD1. The V gene end was trimmed by 5 bases and the J gene end by 5 bases; junction bases not matched to a gene: 7. This CDR3 comprises 15 residues. From germline, CDR1 is SEHNR and CDR2 FQNEAQ (reference sequence). CDR3 coding DNA: TGTGCCAGCAGCCAGGGACAGGGACGCAACAATGAGCAGTTCTTC. It encodes CASSQGQGRNNEQFF.

This sequence joins TRBV6-2 or TRBV6-3 and TRBJ2-3, with TRBD2 identical over 12 bases. CDR3 length: 19 amino acids. With 0 bases clipped from V and 3 bases from J, the junction kept 10 bases outside the gene matches. Germline CDR1 MNHEY, CDR2 SVGEGT. DNA of the CDR3: TGTGCCAGCAGTTACTCGACTAGCGGGAGTAATTTGTGGACAGATACGCAGTATTTT. Amino acids: CASSYSTSGSNLWTDTQYF.

The chain joins TRBV3-1 (or the pseudogene TRBV3-2) to TRBJ2-1; 9 bases fit TRBD2. CDR3 size: 17 residues. Trimming removed 4 bases from V and 5 bases from J; junction bases left unmatched: 12. The germline V gene has CDR1 LGHDT and CDR2 YNNKEL (reference sequence). The DNA of the CDR3 is TGTGCCAGCAGCCCTTCCTCCTTAGCGGGGGCCCACAATGAGCAGTTCTTC. Translating it yields CASSPSSLAGAHNEQFF.

The chain has TRBV19 and TRBJ2-5; 10 positions match TRBD1. The CDR3 is 14 residues long. CDR1 is LNHDA, CDR2 SQIVND, per germline (reference sequence). J lost 2 bases, V lost 4 bases, and 1 base had no gene match. For the CDR3, the DNA is TGTGCCAGTAGTACGGGACAGGGGCAAGAGACCCAGTACTTC. This codes for CASSTGQGQETQYF.

The sample holds one count of this clone. The chain couples TRBV5-4 to TRBJ1-2; tentative D call: TRBD1 (6 bases). Trimming cost V 5 bases and J 5 bases, with 16 bases left between them. Germline CDR1 SGHNT, CDR2 YYREEE (reference sequence). This CDR3 spans 14 amino acids. CDR3 sequence (DNA): TGTGCCAGCAGTTCCCGGACAGAGGAATATGGCTACACCTTC. The encoded protein is CASSSRTEEYGYTF.

This clone was counted a few times. This sequence joins TRBV5-1 and TRBJ2-2; no clear D. The germline V gene encodes CDR1 SGHRS and CDR2 YFSETQ. The V end was cut by 0 bases, the J end by 3 bases, with 9 bases between. This CDR3 has 15 amino acids. The CDR3 DNA is TGCGCCAGCAGCTTGGTGTCCGGTTACACCGGGGAGCTGTTTTTT. It translates to CASSLVSGYTGELFF. Supplemented by reference TRBV5-1 and TRBJ2-2, the full variable domain reads KAGVTQTPRYLIKTRGQQVTLSCSPISGHRSVSWYQQTPGQGLQFLFEYFSETQRNKGNFPGRFSGRQFSNSRSEMNVSTLELGDSALYLCASSLVSGYTGELFFGEGSRLTVL.

This chain uses TRBV2 with TRBJ1-5; tentative D call: TRBD1 (5 bases). Germline loops: CDR1 SNHLY, CDR2 FYNNEI. V was clipped by 6 bases and J by 0 bases, with 18 bases between them. CDR3 length: 17 amino acids. CDR3 loop: CASRTTGPTGSNQPQHF. For the CDR3, the DNA is TGTGCCAGCAGAACTACAGGTCCTACGGGTAGCAATCAGCCCCAGCATTTT.

The J gene is TRBJ2-3, the V gene TRBV5-1; 9 bases line up with TRBD2. J lost 8 bases, V lost 3 bases, and 10 bases had no gene match. The germline V gene has CDR1 SGHRS and CDR2 YFSETQ. This CDR3 has 15 residues. The CDR3 DNA is TGCGCCAGCAGCTCAGCGGGGGGCCAGGAAGGTACGCAGTATTTT. The encoded protein is CASSSAGGQEGTQYF. Drawing the rest from reference TRBV5-1 and TRBJ2-3, the complete variable domain is KAGVTQTPRYLIKTRGQQVTLSCSPISGHRSVSWYQQTPGQGLQFLFEYFSETQRNKGNFPGRFSGRQFSNSRSEMNVSTLELGDSALYLCASSSAGGQEGTQYFGPGTRLTVL.

V and J are TRBV30 and TRBJ2-5; TRBD2 aligns across 7 bases. The CDR3 contains 14 residues. Germline assignment: CDR1 GTSNPN and CDR2 SVGIG (reference sequence). J lost 3 bases, V lost 3 bases, and 7 bases had no gene match. The CDR3 DNA follows: TGTGCCTGGAGGACCGGGACTACTAAAGAGACCCAGTACTTC. Protein sequence: CAWRTGTTKETQYF.

The chain employs TRBV27 and TRBJ2-7; D unclear. V was cut by 3 bases and J by 5 bases, with 8 bases left in between. The germline V gene encodes CDR1 MNHEY and CDR2 SMNVEV (reference sequence). This CDR3 has 12 amino acids. The CDR3 DNA sequence: TGTGCCAGCAGTTTTAGTGGTAACGAGCAGTACTTC. Its protein product is CASSFSGNEQYF.

The genes are TRBV28 and TRBJ1-3; D ambiguous. CDR1 and CDR2 (germline): MDHEN, SYDVKM. The CDR3 is 14 residues long. V was pared by 3 bases and J by 1 base, with 7 bases between. CDR3 in amino acids: CASSFPVSGNTIYF. In DNA form, the CDR3 reads TGTGCCAGCAGTTTTCCGGTTTCTGGAAACACCATATATTTT.

The chain uses TRBV19 and TRBJ2-6, with 7 bases identical to TRBD1. Per germline, CDR1 LNHDA and CDR2 SQIVND (reference sequence). The CDR3 contains 17 residues. The J segment lost 0 bases and the V segment lost 8 bases, leaving 10 bases of the junction unmatched. The CDR3, as DNA: TGTGCCAGTGGATCAGGGGGTATCAGCTCTGGGGCCAACGTCCTGACTTTC. As protein: CASGSGGISSGANVLTF.

There are a few counts of this clone. The chain joins TRBV29-1 to TRBJ2-1; 7 nucleotides line up with TRBD1. Germline CDR1 is SQVTM and CDR2 is ANQGSEA. There are 14 residues in the CDR3. The trim removed 5 bases at V and 4 bases at J, leaving 8 bases unmatched. CDR3 sequence reads: CSVSPGTAYNEQFF. CDR3 nucleotides: TGCAGCGTTTCCCCCGGGACAGCATACAATGAGCAGTTCTTC.

J is TRBJ2-3 and V is TRBV11-3; 15 bases align to TRBD2. The germline CDR1 and CDR2 sequences are SGHNT and YENEEA. V was clipped by 4 bases and J by 2 bases; unmatched bases: 4. The CDR3 covers 17 residues. The CDR3 spells CASSSGTSGGTTDTQYF. CDR3 DNA sequence: TGTGCCAGCAGCTCCGGGACTAGCGGGGGGACCACAGATACGCAGTATTTT. Full variable domain (rest looked up from reference TRBV11-3 and TRBJ2-3): EAGVVQSPRYKIIEKKQPVAFWCNPISGHNTLYWYLQNLGQGPELLIRYENEEAVDDSQLPKDRFSAERLKGVDSTLKIQPAELGDSAVYLCASSSGTSGGTTDTQYFGPGTRLTVL.

This chain joins TRBV6-6 and TRBJ1-5; D unclear. V shed 0 bases and J shed 5 bases, with 11 bases lying between them. CDR1 is MNHNY and CDR2 is SVGAGI in the germline V gene (reference sequence). This CDR3 contains 15 residues. CDR3 region: CASSYSSAQDQPQHF. As DNA, the CDR3 is TGTGCCAGCAGTTACTCGTCGGCGCAGGATCAGCCCCAGCATTTT.

This sequence joins TRBV5-6 and TRBJ2-2; 12 nucleotides match TRBD1. V lost 3 bases to trimming and J lost 6 bases; unmatched junction nucleotides: 9. This CDR3 spans 17 amino acids. Per the germline V gene, CDR1 is SGHDT and CDR2 is YYEEEE. The chain's CDR3 is CASSWGPGQGAPGELFF. The CDR3 nucleotides read TGTGCCAGCAGCTGGGGACCGGGACAGGGGGCGCCCGGGGAGCTGTTTTTT.

This chain connects TRBV10-3 to TRBJ1-1; TRBD1 is a possible D gene (5 bases). From germline, CDR1 is ENHRY and CDR2 SYGVKD. The CDR3 contains 13 residues. V lost 4 bases and J 5 bases, leaving 11 bases between the germline ends. For the CDR3, the DNA is TGTGCCATCAGTGGATCCGGGGGGACTGAAGCTTTCTTT. Translation: CAISGSGGTEAFF.

V usage is TRBV6-5 and J usage is TRBJ1-1; TRBD1 is a possible D gene (5 bases). Germline V gene lookup returns CDR1 MNHEY and CDR2 SVGAGI. The CDR3 loop spans 13 amino acids. V lost 3 bases and J lost 5, with 10 bases in between. CDR3 in DNA: TGTGCCAGCAGTTATTCGGGGGTTACTGAAGCTTTCTTT. Translation gives CASSYSGVTEAFF.

Concerning this clone: The junction departs from germline at one end; a sequencing error may be responsible. The gene calls are TRBV6-5 and TRBJ2-7, with 11 bases that match TRBD1. Germline CDR1 reads MNHEY; CDR2 reads SVGAGI. This CDR3 is built from 14 residues. CDR3 bases: TGTGGCAGCCAACCGGGACAGGGGGTTTACGAGCAGTACTTC. Protein product: CGSQPGQGVYEQYF.